Listed below are T cell receptor beta chains from one sample, sequenced in a study of blood T cells in healthy people across ages. MiXCR was run by TCRdb on the 5' RACE reads, yielding one entry per CDR3 protein. The table records about 630,000 distinct CDR3 sequences, approximately 21% of them present only once. The material sequenced was blood. These receptors were collected from a man between 70 and 80 years old in good health. CDR3s include the opening cysteine and the closing phenylalanine or tryptophan. D genes are given only for firm matches. The size entry is marked missing in some rows and otherwise reads once, few, many or a size class.

v_gene,abundance,j_gene,d_gene,CDR3aa,CDR3nt
TRBV18,few,TRBJ2-1,TRBD2,CASSPRLAGGEQFF,TGTGCCAGCTCACCAAGGCTAGCGGGAGGTGAGCAGTTCTTC
TRBV18,NA,TRBJ2-7,NA,CASSPDSSPYEQYF,TGTGCCAGCTCACCAGACAGTTCCCCCTACGAGCAGTACTTC
TRBV12-3/TRBV12-4,NA,TRBJ2-7,NA,CASSWGAVNEQYF,TGTGCCAGCAGTTGGGGGGCAGTCAACGAGCAGTACTTC
TRBV15,NA,TRBJ2-2,NA,CATSTDRELFF,TGTGCCACCAGCACCGACAGAGAGCTGTTTTTT
TRBV6-2/TRBV6-3,NA,TRBJ2-5,NA,CASSTTAGETQYF,TGTGCCAGCAGTACTACGGCCGGGGAGACCCAGTACTTC
TRBV5-1,NA,TRBJ2-5,NA,CASSLFPQETQYF,TGCGCCAGCAGCTTATTCCCACAAGAGACCCAGTACTTC
TRBV20-1,NA,TRBJ2-7,TRBD2,CSARPLAGKGEQYF,TGCAGTGCTAGACCACTAGCGGGGAAGGGCGAGCAGTACTTC
TRBV19,NA,TRBJ2-2,TRBD1,CASQTGPYTGELFF,TGTGCCAGTCAGACAGGGCCCTACACCGGGGAGCTGTTTTTT
TRBV10-3,few,TRBJ1-2,NA,CAISETGTRNYGYTF,TGTGCCATCAGTGAGACAGGAACCCGAAACTATGGCTACACCTTC
TRBV12-3/TRBV12-4,few,TRBJ2-3,TRBD2,CASSPIKGAGERQSADTQYF,TGTGCCAGCAGCCCTATAAAGGGAGCGGGAGAGAGACAAAGCGCAGATACGCAGTATTTT
TRBV29-1,NA,TRBJ2-7,NA,CSVQGNSEQYF,TGCAGCGTCCAGGGGAATAGCGAGCAGTACTTC
TRBV2,NA,TRBJ2-7,TRBD1,CASKRDREYEQYF,TGTGCCAGCAAACGCGACAGGGAGTACGAGCAGTACTTC
TRBV2,NA,TRBJ2-3,NA,CASSVLLYTQYF,TGTGCCAGCAGTGTTCTGCTTTATACGCAGTATTTT
TRBV7-2,few,TRBJ1-3,NA,CASSLSSAIYF,TGTGCCAGCAGCTTATCTTCCGCCATATATTTT
TRBV5-1,NA,TRBJ2-5,TRBD2,CASSSSGREETQYF,TGCGCCAGCAGCTCTAGCGGGAGGGAAGAGACCCAGTACTTC
TRBV7-2,NA,TRBJ2-5,NA,CASSLAFGAQETQYF,TGTGCCAGCAGCTTAGCTTTCGGAGCGCAAGAGACCCAGTACTTC
TRBV9,few,TRBJ2-7,NA,CASSVGGESYEQYF,TGTGCCAGCAGCGTAGGGGGGGAATCCTACGAGCAGTACTTC
TRBV7-9,NA,TRBJ2-1,NA,CASRSGEFSLNEQFF,TGTGCCAGCAGGTCAGGGGAATTTTCGCTCAATGAGCAGTTCTTC
TRBV19,NA,TRBJ2-3,TRBD2,CASRTGTTSGTQYF,TGTGCCAGTAGAACCGGGACTACCTCGGGTACGCAGTATTTT
TRBV5-4,few,TRBJ2-5,TRBD2,CASSSAGTSEETQYF,TGTGCCAGCAGCTCCGCCGGGACTAGTGAAGAGACCCAGTACTTC
TRBV29-1,few,TRBJ1-1,NA,CSVDWGNTEAFF,TGCAGCGTTGATTGGGGGAACACTGAAGCTTTCTTT
TRBV27,NA,TRBJ1-1,TRBD1,CASSSYRGQKGYTEAFF,TGTGCCAGCAGTTCATACAGGGGGCAAAAAGGGTACACTGAAGCTTTCTTT
TRBV20-1,once,TRBJ2-6,TRBD2,CSARSGGSGANVLTF,TGCAGTGCTAGGTCGGGAGGATCTGGGGCCAACGTCCTGACTTTC
TRBV6-6,many,TRBJ2-2,NA,CASSPTGPGELFF,TGTGCCAGCAGTCCAACAGGGCCCGGGGAGCTGTTTTTT
TRBV9,few,TRBJ2-7,NA,CASSPGRVASSYEQYF,TGTGCCAGCAGTCCAGGTCGAGTAGCGTCCTCCTACGAGCAGTACTTC
TRBV11-2,few,TRBJ2-1,NA,CASSLDRIGPLGIYNEQFF,TGTGCCAGCAGCTTAGACCGTATCGGGCCACTAGGGATCTACAATGAGCAGTTCTTC
TRBV15,NA,TRBJ1-2,TRBD1,CATSRPGQGNYGYTF,TGTGCCACCAGCAGGCCGGGACAGGGGAACTATGGCTACACCTTC
TRBV12-3/TRBV12-4,once,TRBJ2-1,NA,CASSFLDEQFF,TGTGCCAGCAGTTTTCTGGATGAGCAGTTCTTC
TRBV12-3/TRBV12-4,NA,TRBJ2-1,TRBD2,CASSLVTSGRGEQFF,TGTGCCAGCAGTTTAGTCACTAGCGGCCGCGGAGAGCAGTTCTTC
TRBV4-1,NA,TRBJ2-7,NA,CASSQDGQGLSYEQYF,TGCGCCAGCAGCCAAGACGGGCAGGGGTTGTCCTACGAGCAGTACTTC
TRBV20-1,many,TRBJ2-3,NA,CSPGGFRTDTQYF,TGCAGCCCGGGGGGCTTTAGAACAGATACGCAGTATTTT
TRBV5-5,few,TRBJ2-1,TRBD1,CASSWGQGLGNEQFF,TGTGCCAGCAGCTGGGGACAGGGACTTGGTAATGAGCAGTTCTTC
TRBV29-1,NA,TRBJ2-7,TRBD1,CSVLRVQVNRGSYEQYF,TGCAGCGTTTTGCGTGTCCAGGTTAACAGGGGTTCCTACGAGCAGTACTTC
TRBV28,NA,TRBJ2-7,NA,CASSFQAPNYEQYF,TGTGCCAGCAGCTTCCAGGCCCCGAACTACGAGCAGTACTTC
TRBV18,NA,TRBJ2-7,NA,CASSRNSDGYEQYF,TGTGCCAGCTCACGTAACTCGGACGGGTACGAGCAGTACTTC
TRBV10-3,NA,TRBJ1-2,NA,CAISVTRDRNYGYTF,TGTGCCATCAGTGTTACCCGGGACCGGAACTATGGCTACACCTTC
TRBV14,many,TRBJ2-1,TRBD2,CASGSGSYNEQFF,TGTGCTTCAGGTAGCGGGAGCTACAATGAGCAGTTCTTC
TRBV5-6,NA,TRBJ2-5,TRBD2,CASSLSTSGRSAETQYF,TGTGCCAGCAGCTTATCGACTAGCGGGAGAAGTGCAGAGACCCAGTACTTC
TRBV10-2,many,TRBJ2-3,TRBD2,CASSELGGRNTDTQYF,TGCGCCAGCAGTGAGCTGGGCGGGAGGAACACAGATACGCAGTATTTT
TRBV20-1,many,TRBJ2-7,NA,CSARDSRTYEQYF,TGCAGTGCTAGAGATTCCCGGACCTACGAGCAGTACTTC
TRBV19,few,TRBJ2-1,TRBD2,CASSIGTSGSSYNEQFF,TGTGCCAGTAGTATAGGGACTAGCGGAAGCTCCTACAATGAGCAGTTCTTC
TRBV9,few,TRBJ2-2,NA,CASSVEKSTGELFF,TGTGCCAGCAGCGTAGAAAAGTCCACCGGGGAGCTGTTTTTT
TRBV9,many,TRBJ2-5,NA,CASSVATTAQETQYF,TGTGCCAGCAGCGTAGCTACGACAGCCCAAGAGACCCAGTACTTC
TRBV5-5,NA,TRBJ2-7,NA,CASSLGFGFNYEQYF,TGTGCCAGCAGCTTGGGGTTCGGGTTTAATTACGAGCAGTACTTC
TRBV3-1,many,TRBJ2-7,NA,CASSQVNSRGTEQYF,TGTGCCAGCAGCCAAGTCAACTCCAGAGGCACCGAGCAGTACTTC
TRBV5-5,many,TRBJ1-4,TRBD1,CASSLEGGWTGGEKLFF,TGTGCCAGCAGCTTGGAAGGAGGCTGGACAGGGGGCGAAAAACTGTTTTTT
TRBV10-3,few,TRBJ1-2,NA,CAISEPGEGYTF,TGTGCCATCAGTGAGCCGGGGGAAGGCTACACCTTC